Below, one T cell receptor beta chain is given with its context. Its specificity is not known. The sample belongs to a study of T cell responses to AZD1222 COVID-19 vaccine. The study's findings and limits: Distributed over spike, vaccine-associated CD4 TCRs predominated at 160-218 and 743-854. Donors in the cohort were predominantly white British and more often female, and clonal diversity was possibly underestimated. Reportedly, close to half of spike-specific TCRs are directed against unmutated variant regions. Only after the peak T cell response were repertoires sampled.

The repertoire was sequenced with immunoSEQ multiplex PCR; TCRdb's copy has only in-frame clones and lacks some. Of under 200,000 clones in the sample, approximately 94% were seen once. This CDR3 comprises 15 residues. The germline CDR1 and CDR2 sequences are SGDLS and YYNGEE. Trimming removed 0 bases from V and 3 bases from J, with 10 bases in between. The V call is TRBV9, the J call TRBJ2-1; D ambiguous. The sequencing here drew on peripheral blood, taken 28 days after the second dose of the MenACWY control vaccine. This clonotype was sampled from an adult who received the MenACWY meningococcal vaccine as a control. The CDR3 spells CASSVAWELYNEQFF. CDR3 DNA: TGTGCCAGCAGCGTAGCGTGGGAACTCTACAATGAGCAGTTCTTC.